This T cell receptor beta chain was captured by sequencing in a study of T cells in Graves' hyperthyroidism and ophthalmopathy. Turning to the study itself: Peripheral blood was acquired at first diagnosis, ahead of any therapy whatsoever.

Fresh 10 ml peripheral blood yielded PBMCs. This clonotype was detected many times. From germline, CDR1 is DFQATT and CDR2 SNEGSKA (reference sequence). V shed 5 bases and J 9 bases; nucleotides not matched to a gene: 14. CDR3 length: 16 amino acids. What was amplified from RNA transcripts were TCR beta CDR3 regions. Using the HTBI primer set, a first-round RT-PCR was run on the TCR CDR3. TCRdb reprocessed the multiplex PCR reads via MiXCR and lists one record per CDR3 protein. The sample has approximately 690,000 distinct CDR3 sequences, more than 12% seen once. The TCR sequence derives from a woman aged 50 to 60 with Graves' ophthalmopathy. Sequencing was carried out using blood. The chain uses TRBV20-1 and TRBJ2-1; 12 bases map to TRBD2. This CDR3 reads CSALSLRLAGVGEQFF. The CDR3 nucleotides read TGCAGTGCTCTATCTCTCAGACTAGCGGGAGTTGGTGAGCAGTTCTTC.